These 24 T cell receptor beta chains originate from one sample sequenced in a study of blood T cell repertoires in COVID-19. Libraries were prepared by immunoSEQ multiplex PCR; TCRdb keeps only in-frame clonotypes and omits some of them. Of 170,000 or so clones listed, nearly 80% are singletons. Sequencing was done on a sample of peripheral blood. These receptors were collected from a woman aged 70-85 years with acute or convalescent COVID-19.

CDR3 DNA sequence: TGTGCCAGTAGTATAGATTGGCTAGCGGGGAAGACCAACACAGATACGCAGTATTTT. This codes for CASSIDWLAGKTNTDTQYF. The chain uses TRBV19 and TRBJ2-3, with TRBD2 matching 9 bases. In germline, CDR1 is LNHDA, CDR2 SQIVND (reference sequence). The CDR3 runs 19 residues. The V and J ends lost 0 bases and 2 bases, in that order; junction bases with no gene match: 12.

The rearrangement uses TRBV10-3 and TRBJ1-1; 10 bases agree with TRBD1. CDR1 and CDR2 (germline): ENHRY, SYGVKD. Trimming took 9 bases from V and 3 from J; bases not matched to a gene: 4. The CDR3 is made up of 13 amino acids. The CDR3 coding sequence is TGTGCCATAACGGACAGGGGGGACACTGAAGCTTTCTTT. Protein: CAITDRGDTEAFF.

This clone was found once. V usage is TRBV24-1 and J usage is TRBJ2-1, with TRBD1 as a possible D gene (6 bases). The germline gives CDR1 KGHDR, CDR2 SFDVKD. The CDR3 consists of 14 residues. Trimming cost V 0 bases and J 9 bases, with 11 bases left between them. The CDR3 DNA sequence: TGTGCCACCAGTGATTTGATGGGGGCTACTGAGCAGTTCTTC. Protein product: CATSDLMGATEQFF.

The chain links TRBV2 to TRBJ1-1; no reliable D call. The CDR3 is made up of 13 amino acids. Between the trimmed V and J ends, which lost 8 bases and 0 bases, there was a span of 10 bases. Germline V gene sequence: CDR1 SNHLY, CDR2 FYNNEI. CDR3 loop: CASLWTVNTEAFF. In DNA form, the CDR3 reads TGTGCCAGCTTGTGGACTGTGAACACTGAAGCTTTCTTT.

The V gene is TRBV4-1, the J gene TRBJ2-5; TRBD2 matches 8 bases. V lost 1 base to trimming and J lost 2 bases; unmatched junction nucleotides: 9. Germline lookup yields CDR1 MGHRA and CDR2 YSYEKL. The CDR3 totals 17 residues. CDR3 loop: CASSQVRAGGQQETQYF. In DNA form, the CDR3 reads TGCGCCAGCAGCCAAGTCCGGGCGGGAGGCCAACAAGAGACCCAGTACTTC.

V and J are TRBV28 and TRBJ2-3; D perhaps matches TRBD2 (6 bases). This CDR3 has 13 residues. Germline CDR1 reads MDHEN; CDR2 reads SYDVKM. V was shortened by 8 bases and J by 0 bases, with 9 bases between the two germline ends. Here the CDR3 reads CASQRASTDTQYF. The CDR3, as DNA: TGTGCCAGCCAGCGGGCGAGCACAGATACGCAGTATTTT.

This chain connects TRBV19 to TRBJ2-7, with D tentatively TRBD2 (5 bases). V was pared by 4 bases and J by 4 bases, with 17 bases between. CDR1 and CDR2 (germline): LNHDA, SQIVND (reference sequence). The CDR3 is 15 amino acids. For the CDR3, the DNA is TGTGCCAGTAGTAACCAAGGCAGCTCGGGGTACGAGCAGTACTTC. Amino acid sequence: CASSNQGSSGYEQYF.

V gene TRBV7-9 combines with J gene TRBJ2-3, with D perhaps TRBD1 (5 bases). Germline CDR1 reads SEHNR; CDR2 reads FQNEAQ (reference sequence). The CDR3 has 16 amino acids. The germline V and J ends were trimmed by 5 bases and 1 base, with 16 bases remaining between them. CDR3 bases: TGTGCCAGCAGCGTGACTGGGGCTTGGGGCACAGATACGCAGTATTTT. It translates to CASSVTGAWGTDTQYF.

The chain links TRBV9 to TRBJ2-5, with a weak D call TRBD1 (6 bases). V lost 1 base to trimming and J lost 5 bases, with 9 bases between them. The CDR3 is made up of 13 amino acids. The germline V gene encodes CDR1 SGDLS and CDR2 YYNGEE. CDR3 in DNA: TGTGCCAGCAGCGTACCAGGGGTGGAGACCCAGTACTTC. This encodes CASSVPGVETQYF.

V usage is TRBV15 and J usage is TRBJ1-1; D call uncertain. CDR3 length: 15 residues. Trimming shortened V by 5 bases and J by 1 base, and 14 bases separated the two germline ends. Germline V gene data show CDR1 as LNHNV and CDR2 as YYDKDF (reference sequence). As DNA, the CDR3 is TGTGCCACCAGCCGCGGACGGACTTCGAACACTGAAGCTTTCTTT. Translated, it gives CATSRGRTSNTEAFF.

The CDR3 sequence is CASTGQGGRTQYF. CDR3 in DNA: TGTGCCAGCACCGGACAGGGGGGAAGGACCCAGTACTTC. The V and J genes are TRBV3-1 (or the pseudogene TRBV3-2) and TRBJ2-5; 10 bases line up with TRBD1. V shed 7 bases and J 7 bases; nucleotides not matched to a gene: 6. CDR1 and CDR2 from the germline V gene are LGHDT and YNNKEL (reference sequence). This CDR3 region has 13 residues.

In its sample, this clone was seen a few times. The gene calls are TRBV7-8 and TRBJ2-2, with D tentatively TRBD2 (6 bases). Germline V gives CDR1 SGHVS, CDR2 FQNEAQ. Trimming left V 0 bases short and J 5 bases short, with 10 bases between. The CDR3 loop spans 15 amino acids. The CDR3 nucleotides read TGTGCCAGCAGCTTAGCTCTCGGAGGGACCGGGGAGCTGTTTTTT. Translation: CASSLALGGTGELFF.

The CDR3: CASSPHGRAETQYF. The CDR3 nucleotides are TGTGCCAGCAGCCCCCACGGGAGGGCGGAGACCCAGTACTTC. V and J are TRBV5-4 and TRBJ2-5; 8 bases align to TRBD2. CDR1 SGHNT and CDR2 YYREEE come from the germline V gene (reference sequence). The CDR3 has 14 residues. With 4 bases clipped from V and 5 bases from J, the junction kept 7 bases outside the gene matches.

CDR3 sequence (DNA): TGTGCCTGGAGTCGGGACAGGGGAGAGACCCAGTACTTC. Translation gives CAWSRDRGETQYF. The chain links TRBV30 to TRBJ2-5, with TRBD1 identical over 10 bases. Germline trimming cut 2 bases from V and 4 bases from J; bases unmatched to any gene: 1. The CDR3 has 13 amino acids. Germline loops: CDR1 GTSNPN, CDR2 SVGIG (reference sequence).

This clone was observed a handful of times. The V and J genes are TRBV29-1 and TRBJ2-3; D remains unclear. The CDR3 extends over 12 amino acids. V shed 2 bases and J shed 5 bases, with 8 bases lying between them. Germline values: CDR1 SQVTM, CDR2 ANQGSEA. The CDR3 protein is CSVEPPGDTQYF. Written as DNA, the CDR3 is TGCAGCGTTGAACCCCCGGGAGATACGCAGTATTTT.

The J gene is TRBJ1-5, the V gene TRBV27; 7 nucleotides line up with TRBD1. CDR1 MNHEY and CDR2 SMNVEV come from the germline V gene (reference sequence). CDR3 length: 15 amino acids. Trimming at V came to 11 bases and at J to 3 bases, leaving 13 bases not matched to a gene. This CDR3 is CAAKPTGELNQPQHF. The CDR3, as DNA: TGTGCCGCAAAACCCACAGGGGAACTCAATCAGCCCCAGCATTTT.

This chain joins TRBV25-1 and TRBJ2-1; 12 positions match TRBD2. After removal of 5 bases from V and 6 bases from J, the junction contained 8 bases not matched to a gene. The CDR3 sequence is 16 residues long. Germline CDR1 MGHDK, CDR2 SYGVNS. The CDR3 spells CASSILLAGGVNEQFF. The CDR3 DNA follows: TGTGCCAGCAGTATCTTACTAGCGGGAGGCGTCAATGAGCAGTTCTTC.

This chain links TRBV9 with TRBJ2-2, with no clear D. The CDR3 contains 12 residues. Deletions cut 0 bases from V and 7 bases from J, with 4 bases between. CDR1 is SGDLS and CDR2 is YYNGEE in the germline V gene. CDR3 DNA: TGTGCCAGCAGCGTAGATAGCGGGGAGCTGTTTTTT. It translates to CASSVDSGELFF.

This chain uses TRBV7-9 with TRBJ1-1; a weak D match, TRBD1 (6 bases). The V and J ends lost 5 bases and 1 base respectively, with 14 bases between them. There are 15 residues in the CDR3. Germline V gene sequence: CDR1 SEHNR, CDR2 FQNEAQ (reference sequence). CDR3 DNA: TGTGCCAGCAGCCTTCAAGGGACATCGAACACTGAAGCTTTCTTT. Translated: CASSLQGTSNTEAFF.

This sequence joins TRBV6-6 and TRBJ1-4; D might be TRBD1 (5 bases). Trimming cost V 5 bases and J 6 bases, with 19 bases left between them. The CDR3 loop spans 16 amino acids. Germline CDR1 reads MNHNY; CDR2 reads SVGAGI (reference sequence). CDR3 in DNA: TGTGCCAGCAGTCCACGGGCGGGGGTGGTGGATGAAAAACTGTTTTTT. Its translation: CASSPRAGVVDEKLFF.

J is TRBJ2-4 and V is TRBV2; D may be TRBD1 (5 bases). The CDR3 extends over 14 amino acids. The germline gives CDR1 SNHLY, CDR2 FYNNEI. The germline V and J ends were trimmed by 4 bases and 0 bases, with 7 bases remaining between them. DNA of the CDR3: TGTGCCAGCAGTGGACAGCTAGCCAAAAACATTCAGTACTTC. It encodes CASSGQLAKNIQYF.

The chain couples TRBV9 to TRBJ1-2, with 9 bases that match TRBD1. From germline, CDR1 is SGDLS and CDR2 YYNGEE. The CDR3 is 15 residues long. V lost 0 bases, J lost 5 bases, and 5 bases stayed unmatched. This chain's CDR3 is CASSVAQGAGYGYTF. Here the CDR3 DNA reads TGTGCCAGCAGCGTAGCACAGGGGGCAGGGTATGGCTACACCTTC.

This chain connects TRBV9 to TRBJ1-6; D might be TRBD1 (5 bases). V was pared by 3 bases and J by 10 bases, with 20 bases between. The length of the CDR3 is 16 residues. The germline gives CDR1 SGDLS, CDR2 YYNGEE. CDR3 nucleotide sequence: TGTGCCAGCAGCGAGGGGCCGGGCAGGTGGGTCTCACCCCTCCACTTT. Amino acids: CASSEGPGRWVSPLHF.

The chain employs TRBV7-2 and TRBJ1-3; tentative D call: TRBD1 (5 bases). The CDR3 loop spans 15 amino acids. The germline V gene has CDR1 SGHTA and CDR2 FQGNSA. V lost 8 bases and J lost 4, with 18 bases in between. The CDR3 loop reads CASRPTGVEGNTIYF. The CDR3 coding sequence is TGTGCCAGCCGACCAACGGGGGTTGAAGGAAACACCATATATTTT.